These 3 T cell receptor beta chains were sequenced from one sample in a study of control samples from healthy donors and cancer patients. Libraries were prepared by immunoSEQ multiplex PCR; TCRdb keeps only in-frame clonotypes and omits some of them. The sample has roughly 120,000 clones, roughly 95% seen once. The sequenced sample was blood. Source of these receptors: a man aged 30-40 years in good health.

This rearrangement joins TRBV5-1 to TRBJ2-4, with D perhaps matching TRBD1 (5 bases). CDR1 and CDR2 (germline): SGHRS, YFSETQ. V was trimmed by 4 bases and J by 0 bases, leaving 8 bases between them. The CDR3 has 14 residues. The CDR3 loop is CASSETVAKNIQYF. In nucleotides, the CDR3 is TGCGCCAGCAGCGAGACAGTAGCCAAAAACATTCAGTACTTC.

The V gene is TRBV25-1, the J gene TRBJ1-5, with a possible D match to TRBD1 (5 bases). The germline V and J ends were trimmed by 6 bases and 6 bases, with 15 bases remaining between them. Germline lookup yields CDR1 MGHDK and CDR2 SYGVNS. The CDR3 consists of 14 residues. This CDR3 is CASREGTTTQPQHF. The CDR3 region has the DNA TGTGCCAGCAGGGAGGGGACTACTACTCAGCCCCAGCATTTT.

The chain joins TRBV6-5 to TRBJ1-1, with D tentatively TRBD1 (5 bases). Germline V gene data show CDR1 as MNHEY and CDR2 as SVGAGI. Between the trimmed V and J ends, which lost 2 bases and 2 bases, there was a span of 9 bases. CDR3 length equals 14 residues. The CDR3 nucleotides read TGTGCCAGCAGTTACCGAGGGGTAAACACTGAAGCTTTCTTT. This sequence encodes CASSYRGVNTEAFF.